The rows below give T cell receptor beta chains drawn from one sample of a study of radiation and T cells in renal cell carcinoma. Assay used: immunoSEQ multiplex PCR; TCRdb lists only in-frame clones, some missing. The sample lists about 59,000 clones, over 70% seen once, with 6% to 9.5% in the top ten. The input for sequencing was blood, taken from a patient whose treatment included radiotherapy and nephrectomy. The receptors were gathered from a man in his fifties or sixties with renal cell carcinoma. The CDR3 runs from the conserved cysteine through the conserved F or W. The order of the fields is clone size, D gene, J gene, V gene, CDR3 DNA, CDR3 protein. A D gene is named only where the DNA matches it firmly. Only some rows state a clone size, as once, few, many or a class for expanded clones.

clone size: few; D gene: TRBD2; J gene: TRBJ2-2; V gene: TRBV5-6; CDR3 DNA: TGTGCCAGCAGCTCCCCGGGACTAGCGGGGATCGGGGAGCTGTTTTTT; CDR3 protein: CASSSPGLAGIGELFF
clone size: NA; D gene: TRBD1; J gene: TRBJ2-5; V gene: TRBV7-3; CDR3 DNA: TGTGCCAGCAGTAAAATGGGGAGGACAGGGCAAGAGACCCAGTACTTC; CDR3 protein: CASSKMGRTGQETQYF
clone size: NA; D gene: NA; J gene: TRBJ1-3; V gene: TRBV30; CDR3 DNA: TGTGCCTGGAAAGGCATTGGAAACACCATATATTTT; CDR3 protein: CAWKGIGNTIYF
clone size: NA; D gene: TRBD2; J gene: TRBJ2-5; V gene: TRBV11-2; CDR3 DNA: TGTGCCAGCAGCCCGGGACTAGCGGGAGCTCGAGAGACCCAGTACTTC; CDR3 protein: CASSPGLAGARETQYF
clone size: few; D gene: NA; J gene: TRBJ2-3; V gene: TRBV19; CDR3 DNA: TGTGCCAGTAGTACGGGCCTAGCGACAGATACGCAGTATTTT; CDR3 protein: CASSTGLATDTQYF
clone size: once; D gene: TRBD1; J gene: TRBJ1-2; V gene: TRBV19; CDR3 DNA: TGTGCCAGCTCTCCCCCGACAGGGGGGTATGGCTACACCTTC; CDR3 protein: CASSPPTGGYGYTF
clone size: few; D gene: NA; J gene: TRBJ1-2; V gene: TRBV7-9; CDR3 DNA: TGTGCCAGCAGCTTGGGTGGAACCTATGGCTACACCTTC; CDR3 protein: CASSLGGTYGYTF
clone size: once; D gene: NA; J gene: TRBJ1-2; V gene: TRBV9; CDR3 DNA: TGTGCCAGCAGCGAGGCCCCGGGACACTATGGCTACACCTTC; CDR3 protein: CASSEAPGHYGYTF
clone size: NA; D gene: NA; J gene: TRBJ2-2; V gene: TRBV5-5; CDR3 DNA: TGTGCCAGCAATCTAGGGGGAATCGCGAACACCGGGGAGCTGTTTTTT; CDR3 protein: CASNLGGIANTGELFF
clone size: NA; D gene: TRBD2; J gene: TRBJ2-3; V gene: TRBV5-6; CDR3 DNA: TGTGCCAGCAGACTAGCGCCCATCACAGATACGCAGTATTTT; CDR3 protein: CASRLAPITDTQYF
clone size: NA; D gene: TRBD2; J gene: TRBJ2-3; V gene: TRBV19; CDR3 DNA: TGTGCCAGTACGGCGGGGGGAGATACGCAGTATTTT; CDR3 protein: CASTAGGDTQYF
clone size: NA; D gene: TRBD1; J gene: TRBJ1-2; V gene: TRBV11-3; CDR3 DNA: TGTGCCAGCAGCCCAGGGGGGAGGGGCAGAAGCTATGGCTACACCTTC; CDR3 protein: CASSPGGRGRSYGYTF
clone size: NA; D gene: NA; J gene: TRBJ2-2; V gene: TRBV6-1; CDR3 DNA: TGTGCCAGCAGTGAAACTACCGCAACCGGGGAGCTGTTTTTT; CDR3 protein: CASSETTATGELFF
clone size: NA; D gene: TRBD1; J gene: TRBJ2-3; V gene: TRBV11-3; CDR3 DNA: TGTGCCAGCAGCTTACCCCGGGGCAGGGGGCAATCAGATACGCAGTATTTT; CDR3 protein: CASSLPRGRGQSDTQYF
clone size: NA; D gene: NA; J gene: TRBJ1-5; V gene: TRBV14; CDR3 DNA: TGTGCCAGCAGCCAAAACATTTATCAGCCCCAGCATTTT; CDR3 protein: CASSQNIYQPQHF
clone size: NA; D gene: NA; J gene: TRBJ2-3; V gene: TRBV15; CDR3 DNA: TGTGCCACCAGCAGAGTGGGGGGGCGCGTCGATACGCAGTATTTT; CDR3 protein: CATSRVGGRVDTQYF
clone size: NA; D gene: NA; J gene: TRBJ1-6; V gene: TRBV9; CDR3 DNA: TGTGCCAGCAGCCCCCAAAGAGGTCGGGGATCACCCCTCCACTTT; CDR3 protein: CASSPQRGRGSPLHF
clone size: NA; D gene: TRBD1; J gene: TRBJ1-6; V gene: TRBV10-2; CDR3 DNA: TGCGCCGCAATGAGGGGACAGGAGAATAATTCACCCCTCCACTTT; CDR3 protein: CAAMRGQENNSPLHF
clone size: NA; D gene: NA; J gene: TRBJ2-1; V gene: TRBV6-1; CDR3 DNA: TGTGCCAGCAGTGGTAGACCTCTCTTAACCAATGAGCAGTTCTTC; CDR3 protein: CASSGRPLLTNEQFF
clone size: NA; D gene: TRBD1; J gene: TRBJ1-3; V gene: TRBV12-5; CDR3 DNA: TGTGCTAGTGGTTTGGTACTGACAGGGATTAGTGGAAACACCATATATTTT; CDR3 protein: CASGLVLTGISGNTIYF
clone size: NA; D gene: NA; J gene: TRBJ1-4; V gene: TRBV2; CDR3 DNA: TGTGCCAGCAGTACACCCCGGACACCCAGTTCGGCTAATGAAAAACTGTTTTTT; CDR3 protein: CASSTPRTPSSANEKLFF
clone size: once; D gene: NA; J gene: TRBJ2-2; V gene: TRBV6-5; CDR3 DNA: TGTGCCAGCAGTTACAGTAGTCGAGGGGAGCTGTTTTTT; CDR3 protein: CASSYSSRGELFF
clone size: few; D gene: NA; J gene: TRBJ1-2; V gene: TRBV28; CDR3 DNA: TGTGCCAGCACCCGGGGGGTAGGGTATGGCTACACCTTC; CDR3 protein: CASTRGVGYGYTF
clone size: NA; D gene: NA; J gene: TRBJ1-2; V gene: TRBV11-3; CDR3 DNA: TGTGCCAGCAGCAAAGACAGACGCCATGGCTACACCTTC; CDR3 protein: CASSKDRRHGYTF
clone size: NA; D gene: NA; J gene: TRBJ1-1; V gene: TRBV2; CDR3 DNA: TGTGCCAGCAGTGAAGGTCTTATGAACACTGAAGCTTTCTTT; CDR3 protein: CASSEGLMNTEAFF
clone size: once; D gene: NA; J gene: TRBJ1-2; V gene: TRBV19; CDR3 DNA: TGTGCCAGTAGTAAGGACAGCTCCTATGGCTACACCTTC; CDR3 protein: CASSKDSSYGYTF
clone size: NA; D gene: NA; J gene: TRBJ1-1; V gene: TRBV11-2; CDR3 DNA: TGTGCCAGCAGCTTTGGTCCCCTAGAGTGGATGAACACTGAAGCTTTCTTT; CDR3 protein: CASSFGPLEWMNTEAFF
clone size: once; D gene: NA; J gene: TRBJ2-1; V gene: TRBV9; CDR3 DNA: TGTGCCTCCTTAGGCCCCCACAATGAGCAGTTCTTC; CDR3 protein: CASLGPHNEQFF
clone size: NA; D gene: TRBD2; J gene: TRBJ2-3; V gene: TRBV30; CDR3 DNA: TGTGCCTGGAGAAAAGCGGGAGGGCTGGGGGCAGATACGCAGTATTTT; CDR3 protein: CAWRKAGGLGADTQYF
clone size: few; D gene: TRBD2; J gene: TRBJ2-1; V gene: TRBV7-7; CDR3 DNA: TGTGCCAGCAGCCCTGGACTAGCGGGAGGGCTAAATGAGCAGTTCTTC; CDR3 protein: CASSPGLAGGLNEQFF
clone size: NA; D gene: TRBD1; J gene: TRBJ1-2; V gene: TRBV6-5; CDR3 DNA: TGTGCCAGCAGTTACAGAGAATCGACAGGGATCGGCGGCTACACCTTC; CDR3 protein: CASSYRESTGIGGYTF
clone size: NA; D gene: NA; J gene: TRBJ2-2; V gene: TRBV11-2; CDR3 DNA: TGTGCCAGCTCATCCCCCCCTTTTCGGGGGCGTGGAACCGGGGAGCTGTTTTTT; CDR3 protein: CASSSPPFRGRGTGELFF
clone size: NA; D gene: NA; J gene: TRBJ2-3; V gene: TRBV27; CDR3 DNA: TGTGCCAGCAGTTTTTACCGGGGAGCAGATACGCAGTATTTT; CDR3 protein: CASSFYRGADTQYF
clone size: NA; D gene: TRBD1; J gene: TRBJ1-1; V gene: TRBV6-1; CDR3 DNA: TGTGCCAGCAGCCGGGACAGGGGGAACACTGAAGCTTTCTTT; CDR3 protein: CASSRDRGNTEAFF
clone size: NA; D gene: TRBD1; J gene: TRBJ2-1; V gene: TRBV30; CDR3 DNA: TGTGCCTGGGAGGGGGGACAGGGGAACAATGAGCAGTTCTTC; CDR3 protein: CAWEGGQGNNEQFF
clone size: NA; D gene: TRBD1; J gene: TRBJ1-2; V gene: TRBV29-1; CDR3 DNA: TGCAGCGTTGAAGATAGGACAGGTGCTAGTGGCTACACCTTC; CDR3 protein: CSVEDRTGASGYTF
clone size: NA; D gene: NA; J gene: TRBJ2-5; V gene: TRBV7-9; CDR3 DNA: TGTGCCAGCGTGAGGGGGTGGATAGACGAGACCCAGTACTTC; CDR3 protein: CASVRGWIDETQYF
clone size: NA; D gene: TRBD1; J gene: TRBJ2-5; V gene: TRBV11-2; CDR3 DNA: TGTGCCAGCGGGACAGGGGGATGGTCAAGAGAGACCCAGTACTTC; CDR3 protein: CASGTGGWSRETQYF
clone size: NA; D gene: NA; J gene: TRBJ1-2; V gene: TRBV10-2; CDR3 DNA: TGCGCCAGCATAGGCGCTAACTATGGCTACACCTTC; CDR3 protein: CASIGANYGYTF
clone size: NA; D gene: TRBD1; J gene: TRBJ1-1; V gene: TRBV15; CDR3 DNA: TGTGCCACCAGCAGGGGACAGGGGGCGTCAAACACTGAAGCTTTCTTT; CDR3 protein: CATSRGQGASNTEAFF
clone size: NA; D gene: NA; J gene: TRBJ2-3; V gene: TRBV27; CDR3 DNA: TGTGCCAGCAAGGGCAGAGACAATCAGCCCCAGTATTTT; CDR3 protein: CASKGRDNQPQYF
clone size: NA; D gene: NA; J gene: TRBJ2-5; V gene: TRBV6-6; CDR3 DNA: TGTGCCAGCAGTTACTCGATCGAACAGGGACAAAAGACCCAGTACTTC; CDR3 protein: CASSYSIEQGQKTQYF